Listed below are T cell receptor beta chains from one sample, sequenced in a study of T cell repertoires in cytomegalovirus infection. Using its own MiXCR run on the reads, TCRdb lists one record per CDR3 protein. The sample shows approximately 990,000 distinct CDR3 sequences, approximately 30% of them seen only once. No antigen is known for these receptors. Sequenced here: cultured CD8+ T cells from PBMCs, sampled from culture after CMV antigen stimulation. Every receptor here comes from a human donor in good health (CMV status not recorded). Some clones in this sample may be carry-over from other donors' samples. The CDR3 runs from the conserved cysteine through the conserved F or W. The D gene is left open where the match is weak. The listing skips clone size in some rows; elsewhere it reads once, few, many or a size class.

v_gene: TRBV7-3; j_gene: TRBJ2-1; abundance: -; d_gene: -; CDR3aa: CASSSGSSDYNEQFF; CDR3nt: TGTGCCAGCAGCTCCGGGAGTAGCGACTACAATGAGCAGTTCTTC
v_gene: TRBV7-2; j_gene: TRBJ2-1; abundance: many; d_gene: TRBD1; CDR3aa: CASRRQGYEQFF; CDR3nt: TGTGCCAGCAGACGACAGGGCTATGAGCAGTTCTTC
v_gene: TRBV4-1; j_gene: TRBJ2-2; abundance: -; d_gene: -; CDR3aa: CASSQEYVRDTGELFF; CDR3nt: TGCGCCAGCAGCCAAGAGTATGTCCGGGACACCGGGGAGCTGTTTTTT
v_gene: TRBV2; j_gene: TRBJ1-4; abundance: once; d_gene: -; CDR3aa: CASTWGTVTLTNEKLFF; CDR3nt: TGTGCCAGCACCTGGGGGACCGTTACTTTAACTAATGAAAAACTGTTTTTT
v_gene: TRBV7-6; j_gene: TRBJ2-7; abundance: -; d_gene: TRBD1; CDR3aa: CASSLAVQGIVYEQYF; CDR3nt: TGTGCCAGCAGCTTAGCGGTACAGGGGATCGTCTACGAGCAGTACTTC
v_gene: TRBV19; j_gene: TRBJ2-1; abundance: -; d_gene: TRBD2; CDR3aa: CASSIALAGVLNEQFF; CDR3nt: TGTGCCAGTAGTATCGCCCTAGCGGGGGTCCTCAATGAGCAGTTCTTC
v_gene: TRBV7-8; j_gene: TRBJ2-5; abundance: -; d_gene: TRBD2; CDR3aa: CASSDSGGGKETQYF; CDR3nt: TGTGCCAGCAGCGACTCGGGAGGGGGGAAGGAGACCCAGTACTTC
v_gene: TRBV4-3; j_gene: TRBJ1-6; abundance: few; d_gene: -; CDR3aa: CASSQGQGGRSPLHF; CDR3nt: TGCGCCAGCAGCCAAGGACAAGGCGGTCGTTCACCCCTCCACTTT
v_gene: TRBV19; j_gene: TRBJ1-1; abundance: -; d_gene: -; CDR3aa: CASRLKRNTEAFF; CDR3nt: TGTGCCAGTAGGCTTAAGAGGAACACTGAAGCTTTCTTT
v_gene: TRBV10-1; j_gene: TRBJ2-2; abundance: few; d_gene: -; CDR3aa: CASSGGNRDTKVAVNTGELFF; CDR3nt: TGCGCCAGCAGTGGGGGTAACCGGGACACCAAGGTAGCCGTAAACACCGGGGAGCTGTTTTTT
v_gene: TRBV6-1; j_gene: TRBJ2-2; abundance: -; d_gene: -; CDR3aa: CASPAGSGTGELFF; CDR3nt: TGTGCCAGCCCGGCAGGGAGTGGTACCGGGGAGCTGTTTTTT
v_gene: TRBV27; j_gene: TRBJ1-5; abundance: -; d_gene: TRBD1; CDR3aa: CASSRTSPGTGGSNQPQHF; CDR3nt: TGTGCCAGCAGTCGCACATCTCCTGGGACAGGGGGTTCCAATCAGCCCCAGCATTTT
v_gene: TRBV6-2/TRBV6-3; j_gene: TRBJ2-2; abundance: few; d_gene: -; CDR3aa: CASTYNPPGHQIANTGELFF; CDR3nt: TGTGCCAGCACCTATAATCCCCCGGGACACCAGATCGCGAACACCGGGGAGCTGTTTTTT
v_gene: TRBV19; j_gene: TRBJ2-3; abundance: -; d_gene: -; CDR3aa: CASSSAYEDWGTDTQYF; CDR3nt: TGTGCCAGTAGTTCGGCCTATGAGGATTGGGGCACAGATACGCAGTATTTT
v_gene: TRBV28; j_gene: TRBJ2-5; abundance: few; d_gene: -; CDR3aa: CASSDRNYWTQYF; CDR3nt: TGTGCCAGCAGCGACAGGAACTATTGGACCCAGTACTTC